This T cell receptor beta chain came from a study of T cell responses to AZD1222 COVID-19 vaccine (dated by TCRdb to the early 2020s). Turning to the overall study: AZD1222 recipients with second doses at about 4 weeks or about 12 weeks were pooled, because spike-specific TCR depth and breadth did not differ between schedules. A total of over 230 trial participants underwent TCR sequencing, of whom nearly 210 had received two doses of AZD1222 and about 25 had received two doses of the MenACWY control vaccine. Trial participants were enrolled by age into subgroups of 18-55, 56-69 and 70-plus years, and roughly 150, 30 and 60 TCR-sequenced participants, respectively, were included in these subgroups. Results the study describes overall, beyond this receptor: In the small 56-69-year group, the increase in depth fell short of significance, most likely because of low power. Conclusions about previously exposed vaccinees are limited, since just 6 or 7 AZD1222 recipients were seropositive for SARS-CoV-2 at baseline. The whole spike protein was spanned by vaccine-associated CD4 TCRs, and dominant responses were seen in regions 160-218 and 743-854. Reportedly, close to half of the unique spike-specific TCRs recognized epitopes lying outside the regions that are mutated in the B.1.351 and B.1.1.7 variants. After two AZD1222 doses, both the breadth and the depth of spike-specific TCRs were significantly higher than at day 0 and than in MenACWY recipients. Because no day 14 peak-response samples were available, repertoires were characterized only after the peak T cell response. Participants were mostly white British, with more females than males. The authors suggested clonal diversity may have been underestimated.

The CDR3 regions of human TCRbeta chains were analyzed by immunosequencing. For the original study's pipeline: Repertoire TCRs were checked for matches against a reference library of SARS-CoV-2-specific TCRs that had been generated using the MIRA antigen-specificity platform. Breadth meant the fraction of unique TCRs that were SARS-CoV-2-associated, whereas depth meant the fraction of total T cells that were SARS-CoV-2-associated. Each spike-specific TCR was assigned to its reactive spike region and to a CD4 or CD8 class using the MIRA data. Log10-transformed breadth and depth values were compared by one-way ANOVA with Sidak's multiple comparisons tests. TCRdb obtained this table from immuneACCESS and retained in-frame rearrangements with V and J assigned. These tables miss some clones; where compared with another copy, unresolved V genes account for less than half of the shortfall, and the remainder is unexplained. That table supplies the V and J calls and clone size; D and trimming were determined from the DNA. For this sample the table gives 90,000 to 95,000 clones, of which roughly nine tenths were detected only once. The ten most abundant clones make up around 6.8% of the sample.

Points on this clone: Its antigen target is currently unknown. Within one base of it there is no much larger clone, and no base qualities were kept.

CDR1 SGHKS and CDR2 YYEKEE were looked up in the germline V gene (reference sequence). Here V drops 1 base and J drops 3 bases, and the junction holds 4 bases not matched to any gene. The CDR3 measures 15 amino acids from cysteine to phenylalanine. Of the read, only the CDR3 DNA is kept; its 45 bases are in frame from base 1. The time point tag for this specimen amounts to: baseline before first vaccination. Samples from vaccinated people were obtained from the UK trials COV001 and COV002, which included a single-blind randomized controlled phase 2/3 trial of AZD1222 (ChAdOx1 nCoV-19) in healthy adults. For TCRbeta chain sequencing, PBMC samples from trial participants were taken at day 0 and at day 28 after the second dose.

Sequenced here: peripheral blood, sampled on day 0 of AZD1222 vaccination. The clonotype comes from an adult in good health. The chain employs TRBV5-5 and TRBJ2-1; the junction holds 7 bases that match TRBD2. The DNA sequence is TGTGCCAGCAGCTTGTCGGGAGGTATCTACAATGAGCAGTTCTTC. It translates as CASSLSGGIYNEQFF. Full variable domain (CDR3 extended with the reference TRBV5-5 and TRBJ2-1 proteins): DAGVTQSPTHLIKTRGQQVTLRCSPISGHKSVSWYQQVLGQGPQFIFQYYEKEERGRGNFPDRFSARQFPNYSSELNVNALLLGDSALYLCASSLSGGIYNEQFFGPGTRLTVL.